The T cell receptor (beta chain) described here comes from a study of cytomegalovirus exposure and HLA in healthy donors. General study points: Later analysis identified a missense DCLRE1C variant that was linked to TCR beta V- and J-gene trimming.

This clone was detected once. Its antigen is as yet unknown. Primers for the PCR totalled 60 Vbeta and 13 Jbeta. Some clones are missing from TCRdb's copy, which holds only in-frame ones; the method was immunoSEQ multiplex PCR. The table includes 87,000 or so clones, 64% detected once. V dropped 0 bases and J dropped 7 bases, with 19 bases sitting between them. The CDR3 runs 17 residues. CDR1 is SGHVS, CDR2 FNYEAQ, per germline. This chain uses TRBV7-6 with TRBJ2-1; D is possibly TRBD1 (5 bases). The origin of this receptor is a man aged 55-75 years in good health and CMV-seronegative. The sample was PBMCs. CDR3: CASSLAVASPGANEQFF. In DNA, the CDR3 is TGTGCCAGCAGCTTAGCGGTTGCGTCCCCTGGGGCAAATGAGCAGTTCTTC.